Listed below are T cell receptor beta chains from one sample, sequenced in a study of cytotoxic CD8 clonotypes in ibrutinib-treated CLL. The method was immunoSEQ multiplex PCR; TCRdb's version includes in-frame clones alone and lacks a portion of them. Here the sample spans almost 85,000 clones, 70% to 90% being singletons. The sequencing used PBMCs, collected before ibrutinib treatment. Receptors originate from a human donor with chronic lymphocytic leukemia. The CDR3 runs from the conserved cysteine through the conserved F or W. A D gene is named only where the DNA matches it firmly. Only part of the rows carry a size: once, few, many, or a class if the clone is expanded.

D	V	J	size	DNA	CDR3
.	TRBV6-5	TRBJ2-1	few	TGTGCCAGCAGGCTAGGGATCAATGAGCAGTTCTTC	CASRLGINEQFF
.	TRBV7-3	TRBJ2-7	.	TGTGCCAGCAGCTTCCTAGCAGGGTCCGAGCAGTACTTC	CASSFLAGSEQYF
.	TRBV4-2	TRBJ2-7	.	TGTGCCAGCAGCCAAGACAGAGGGAGCGCCTACGAGCAGTACTTC	CASSQDRGSAYEQYF
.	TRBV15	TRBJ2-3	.	TGTGCCACCAGCCCGAGATCATCAAGCGAGACAGATACGCAGTATTTT	CATSPRSSSETDTQYF
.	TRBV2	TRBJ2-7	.	TGTGCCAGCAGTGAATTTAGCGTAGAGCAGTACTTC	CASSEFSVEQYF
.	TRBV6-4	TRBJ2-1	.	TGTGCCAGCAGTGTTGGGGTGGAGAATGAGCAGTTCTTC	CASSVGVENEQFF
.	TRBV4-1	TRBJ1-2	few	TGCGCCAGCAGCCAAGAAGCGGCGGTAGTCTATGGCTACACCTTC	CASSQEAAVVYGYTF
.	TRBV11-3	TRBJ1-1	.	TGTGCCAGCAGCTTTAAGGGGGGTGCTGAAGCTTTCTTT	CASSFKGGAEAFF
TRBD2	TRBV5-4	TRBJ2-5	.	TGTGCCAGCAGCTTGCGGGGGGTGCCGGAGACCCAGTACTTC	CASSLRGVPETQYF
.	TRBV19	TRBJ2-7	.	TGTGCCAGTAGGACAGGTTTGGGAACCTACGAGCAGTACTTC	CASRTGLGTYEQYF
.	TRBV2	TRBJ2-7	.	TGTGCCAGCAAAGACCGATTCCTGTCCTACGAGCAGTACTTC	CASKDRFLSYEQYF
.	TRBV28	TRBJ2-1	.	TGTGCCAGCAGTTCCCTTATCCATGAGCAGTTCTTC	CASSSLIHEQFF
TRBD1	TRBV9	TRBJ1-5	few	TGTGCCAGCAGCGCGGGGACAGGCAATCAGCCCCAGCATTTT	CASSAGTGNQPQHF